What follows is one T cell receptor beta chain and its context. TCRdb's table, derived via immunoSEQ multiplex PCR, lists solely in-frame clones and lacks some. This repertoire includes 25,000 to 30,000 clones. The data were obtained in a study of T cells in women clearing cervical HPV infection. Sequencing used blood buffy coat. This clonotype was obtained from a woman between 18 and 70 years old with a cervical HPV16 infection that either progressed to CIN3+ or cleared (not recorded which).

Incomplete CDR3 DNA: TGTGCCAGCAGCCCCGGACTGACTCAGCCC. It yields the protein CASSPGLTQP. The complete CDR3 reads CASSPGLTQPQHF. The J gene is TRBJ1-5, the V gene TRBV7-9; no definite D call. Read sequence stops 3 residues before the CDR3 end, and the germline J gene provides the missing end. The CDR3 length is 13 residues. V was cut by 5 bases and J by 6 bases, with 11 bases left in between. Germline CDR1 and CDR2: SEHNR and FQNEAQ (reference sequence).